These 23 T cell receptor beta chains were sequenced from one sample in a study of cytomegalovirus exposure and HLA in healthy donors. Primers for the PCR totalled 60 Vbeta and 13 Jbeta. Repertoires were generated with immunoSEQ multiplex PCR, while TCRdb's copy carries only in-frame clones and drops some. The sample includes hundreds of thousands of clones, approximately 78% seen only once; the top ten take roughly 3.1%. What was sequenced was PBMCs. These receptors were obtained from a man in his thirties or forties in good health and CMV-seronegative.

This chain connects TRBV9 to TRBJ1-6; TRBD1 matches 9 bases. This CDR3 is 19 amino acids long. After removal of 3 bases from V and 8 bases from J, the junction contained 18 bases not matched to a gene. Germline CDR1 reads SGDLS; CDR2 reads YYNGEE. The CDR3 region has the DNA TGTGCCAGCAGCGGCCGGGACAGGGTTTTGGGGGTGAGGGATTCACCCCTCCACTTT. As protein: CASSGRDRVLGVRDSPLHF. Drawing the rest from reference TRBV9 and TRBJ1-6, the complete variable domain is DSGVTQTPKHLITATGQRVTLRCSPRSGDLSVYWYQQSLDQGLQFLIQYYNGEERAKGNILERFSAQQFPDLHSELNLSSLELGDSALYFCASSGRDRVLGVRDSPLHFGNGTRLTVT.

The rearrangement links TRBV5-1 to TRBJ1-2; 8 bases are shared with TRBD1. V shed 1 base and J 1 base; nucleotides not matched to a gene: 9. Germline V gives CDR1 SGHRS, CDR2 YFSETQ. The CDR3 runs 17 residues. The CDR3 DNA reads as TGCGCCAGCAGCTTGTCCGGGACAGGCAGTATTAACTATGGCTACACCTTC. It yields the protein CASSLSGTGSINYGYTF.

This chain connects TRBV28 to TRBJ2-7; D possibly corresponds to TRBD1 (5 bases). CDR1 and CDR2 (germline): MDHEN, SYDVKM. The V and J ends lost 1 base and 3 bases respectively, with 13 bases between them. CDR3 size: 15 residues. The CDR3 DNA is TGTGCCAGCAGTTTATCGGCCAGGGATTACTACGAGCAGTACTTC. This gives the protein CASSLSARDYYEQYF.

The chain employs TRBV7-6 and TRBJ2-7; no clear D gene. Trimming removed 6 bases from V and 2 bases from J, with 8 bases in between. The CDR3 consists of 12 residues. CDR1 is SGHVS, CDR2 FNYEAQ, per germline. The CDR3 is CASRGETYEQYF. Here the CDR3 DNA reads TGTGCCAGCAGAGGAGAGACCTACGAGCAGTACTTC.

This chain links TRBV28 with TRBJ2-7; no reliable D call. The V gene lost 1 base and the J gene lost 0 bases, with 4 bases spanning the gap. The CDR3 totals 13 residues. CDR1 and CDR2 (germline): MDHEN, SYDVKM. Written as DNA, the CDR3 is TGTGCCAGCAGTTTATCAATCTCCTACGAGCAGTACTTC. Encoded protein: CASSLSISYEQYF.

Only a few counts were recorded for this clone. The chain has TRBV13 and TRBJ2-5, with 10 positions matching TRBD1. From germline, CDR1 is PRHDT and CDR2 FYEKMQ (reference sequence). V trimming: 4 bases; J trimming: 4 bases; junction bases outside the gene matches: 6. CDR3 length: 15 residues. In DNA form, the CDR3 reads TGTGCCAGCAGCTCGGGACAGGGGATGTTAGAGACCCAGTACTTC. It is translated as CASSSGQGMLETQYF.

The chain carries TRBV5-6 and TRBJ2-3, with D perhaps matching TRBD2 (5 bases). This CDR3 is built from 16 residues. The V end lost 4 bases, the J end lost 3 bases, and 18 bases lay between the germline ends. In germline, CDR1 is SGHDT, CDR2 YYEEEE. The CDR3 reads CASSLNQRGGTDTQYF. Here the CDR3 DNA reads TGTGCCAGCAGCCTCAACCAACGCGGCGGGACAGATACGCAGTATTTT.

The rearrangement joins TRBV5-6 to TRBJ1-6, with 9 bases identical to TRBD1. The CDR3 covers 16 residues. The J segment lost 10 bases and the V segment lost 6 bases, leaving 14 bases of the junction unmatched. Germline-derived CDR1 and CDR2 are SGHDT and YYEEEE. Written as DNA, the CDR3 is TGTGCCAGCAACGTGTACAGGGGGCGAGCGGGATCACCCCTCCACTTT. Residues: CASNVYRGRAGSPLHF. Based on the CDR3 plus reference TRBV5-6 and TRBJ1-6, the full variable domain is DAGVTQSPTHLIKTRGQQVTLRCSPKSGHDTVSWYQQALGQGPQFIFQYYEEEERQRGNFPDRFSGHQFPNYSSELNVNALLLGDSALYLCASNVYRGRAGSPLHFGNGTRLTVT.

V and J are TRBV7-8 and TRBJ1-4, with D possibly being TRBD1 (6 bases). V was cut by 5 bases and J by 10 bases, with 14 bases left in between. This CDR3 spans 13 amino acids. The germline gives CDR1 SGHVS, CDR2 FQNEAQ. The CDR3 region is CASSQTMDRKLFF. The CDR3 bases are TGTGCCAGCAGCCAGACCATGGACAGAAAACTGTTTTTT.

A single count supports this clone. Here the CDR3 reads CASSSHHAGQSSYNSPLHF. The CDR3 DNA reads as TGTGCCAGCAGCTCCCACCACGCCGGACAGAGCTCCTATAATTCACCCCTCCACTTT. The chain combines TRBV11-2 with TRBJ1-6, with D perhaps TRBD1 (6 bases). The V and J ends lost 4 bases and 0 bases respectively, with 19 bases between them. CDR1 is SGHAT, CDR2 FQNNGV, per germline. This CDR3 has 19 amino acids. Combining the CDR3 with reference TRBV11-2 and TRBJ1-6 gives the whole variable domain EAGVAQSPRYKIIEKRQSVAFWCNPISGHATLYWYQQILGQGPKLLIQFQNNGVVDDSQLPKDRFSAERLKGVDSTLKIQPAKLEDSAVYLCASSSHHAGQSSYNSPLHFGNGTRLTVT.

This clone has a single count. The V call is TRBV7-9, the J call TRBJ2-3; 13 bases match TRBD2. Germline V gene lookup returns CDR1 SEHNR and CDR2 FQNEAQ (reference sequence). The V segment lost 6 bases and the J segment 5 bases; nucleotides outside the gene matches: 8. There are 16 residues in the CDR3. The chain's CDR3 is CASRPGTSGAGDTQYF. The CDR3 DNA reads TGTGCCAGCAGGCCCGGGACTAGCGGGGCGGGAGATACGCAGTATTTT. Full variable domain (remainder filled in from reference TRBV7-9 and TRBJ2-3): DTGVSQNPRHKITKRGQNVTFRCDPISEHNRLYWYRQTLGQGPEFLTYFQNEAQLEKSRLLSDRFSAERPKGSFSTLEIQRTEQGDSAMYLCASRPGTSGAGDTQYFGPGTRLTVL.

This clone was seen a handful of times. The chain carries TRBV6-5 and TRBJ1-4; 9 nucleotides match TRBD1. The CDR3 extends over 15 amino acids. V was pared by 6 bases and J by 1 base, with 3 bases of the junction left unmatched. Germline CDR1 reads MNHEY; CDR2 reads SVGAGI. CDR3 sequence (DNA): TGTGCCAGCAGACCGGACAGGGGAACTAATGAAAAACTGTTTTTT. It encodes CASRPDRGTNEKLFF.

The V and J genes are TRBV2 and TRBJ2-7; D perhaps matches TRBD1 (6 bases). Looked up from germline, CDR1 is SNHLY and CDR2 is FYNNEI. Between the trimmed V and J ends, which lost 0 bases and 0 bases, there was a span of 15 bases. The CDR3 spans 17 residues. The CDR3 DNA follows: TGTGCCAGCAGTGAAGCGCAGTATGGACAGTCCTCCTACGAGCAGTACTTC. This translates into CASSEAQYGQSSYEQYF.

The chain links TRBV5-1 to TRBJ2-1; tentative D call: TRBD2 (7 bases). The CDR3 runs 16 residues. The germline V gene encodes CDR1 SGHRS and CDR2 YFSETQ. The V gene lost 0 bases and the J gene lost 4 bases, with 14 bases spanning the gap. The CDR3 is CASSLARGGSYNEQFF. The CDR3 bases are TGCGCCAGCAGCTTGGCACGCGGGGGCTCTTACAATGAGCAGTTCTTC.

In DNA form, the CDR3 reads TGTGCCAGCAGCTTAGCTCCGGACACCGGGGAGCTGTTTTTT. It specifies CASSLAPDTGELFF. The V gene is TRBV11-2, the J gene TRBJ2-2; no clear D. CDR3 length equals 14 residues. Germline CDR1 reads SGHAT; CDR2 reads FQNNGV. V was clipped by 1 base and J by 3 bases, with 6 bases between them. The full variable domain, its missing parts supplied by reference TRBV11-2 and TRBJ2-2, is EAGVAQSPRYKIIEKRQSVAFWCNPISGHATLYWYQQILGQGPKLLIQFQNNGVVDDSQLPKDRFSAERLKGVDSTLKIQPAKLEDSAVYLCASSLAPDTGELFFGEGSRLTVL.

This clone has just a few counts. This chain joins TRBV5-1 and TRBJ2-3; D gene unclear. The CDR3 consists of 15 residues. Trimming shortened V by 0 bases and J by 0 bases, and 8 bases separated the two germline ends. CDR1 SGHRS and CDR2 YFSETQ come from the germline V gene. The CDR3 nucleotides read TGCGCCAGCAGCTTGGCAGGAACTAGCACAGATACGCAGTATTTT. Translation: CASSLAGTSTDTQYF.

The rearrangement links TRBV28 to TRBJ1-5, with 8 nucleotides matching TRBD1. This CDR3 has 16 amino acids. Germline assignment: CDR1 MDHEN and CDR2 SYDVKM. After removal of 6 bases from V and 2 bases from J, the junction contained 9 bases not matched to a gene. The CDR3 region is CASRLPGGQGNQPQHF. In DNA form, the CDR3 reads TGTGCCAGCAGATTACCCGGGGGACAGGGCAATCAGCCCCAGCATTTT.

This clone was counted only a few times. This chain connects TRBV19 to TRBJ1-1, with D maybe TRBD1 (5 bases). The V and J ends lost 3 bases and 2 bases respectively, with 13 bases between them. CDR3 length: 15 amino acids. Germline assignment: CDR1 LNHDA and CDR2 SQIVND (reference sequence). Here the CDR3 DNA reads TGTGCCAGTAGTATCGGACACTTGGGAAACACTGAAGCTTTCTTT. Amino acid sequence: CASSIGHLGNTEAFF.

This clone was observed a few times. The chain uses TRBV5-4 and TRBJ2-1, with D perhaps matching TRBD1 (6 bases). Per germline, CDR1 SGHNT and CDR2 YYREEE (reference sequence). The CDR3 sequence is 17 residues long. The V end lost 1 base, the J end lost 2 bases, and 16 bases lay between the germline ends. CDR3 sequence (DNA): TGTGCCAGCAGCTTGCCTCGTGACCAGGGGCCCTACAATGAGCAGTTCTTC. Protein product: CASSLPRDQGPYNEQFF.

This chain uses TRBV15 with TRBJ1-1; perhaps TRBD1 as D (6 bases). Trimming removed 0 bases from V and 4 bases from J, with 12 bases in between. Germline V gene sequence: CDR1 LNHNV, CDR2 YYDKDF (reference sequence). This CDR3 is 15 amino acids long. The chain's CDR3 is CATSRDKGVFTEAFF. The CDR3 DNA reads TGTGCCACCAGCAGAGATAAGGGGGTTTTCACTGAAGCTTTCTTT.

The rearrangement links TRBV6-6 to TRBJ2-5, with D possibly being TRBD2 (6 bases). TRBJ2-7 explains the end of the DNA better; the J call may be wrong. The V gene's germline CDR1 is MNHNY and CDR2 SVGAGI (reference sequence). The CDR3 length is 11 residues. DNA for the CDR3: TGTGCCAGCACCGCGGGAACCGAGCAGTACTTC. Translation gives CASTAGTEQYF.

The gene calls are TRBV4-3 and TRBJ1-3; D is uncertain. The CDR3 length is 15 residues. Germline V gives CDR1 LGHNA, CDR2 YSLEER. Trimming removed 4 bases at V and 0 bases at J, with 10 bases between. The CDR3 spells CASSPRRSSGNTIYF. The CDR3 DNA follows: TGCGCCAGCAGCCCCCGGCGGAGCTCTGGAAACACCATATATTTT.

The chain links TRBV28 to TRBJ2-7, with TRBD1 identical over 8 bases. This CDR3 comprises 14 residues. Germline CDR1 reads MDHEN; CDR2 reads SYDVKM. V shed 7 bases and J 5 bases; nucleotides not matched to a gene: 10. The CDR3 region has the DNA TGTGCCAGCACGTCAGGACAGGGTGCCCACGAGCAGTACTTC. This sequence encodes CASTSGQGAHEQYF.